The present TCR beta chain was sequenced within a study of T-cell reconstitution after alpha-beta-depleted transplantation in children. Germline V gene data show CDR1 as SGHTA and CDR2 as FQGTGA. V lost 1 base, J lost 4 bases, and 13 bases stayed unmatched. The CDR3 runs 19 residues. This clonotype was picked up a small number of times. This sample's TCRbeta library carried unique molecular identifier barcodes. TCRdb itself ran the PCR reads through MiXCR, one entry per CDR3 protein. The data show some 600,000 distinct CDR3 sequences, roughly 13% seen once. The clonotype originates from a male patient younger than 18 who had a stem cell transplant for acute myeloid leukemia, so the T cells may come from the graft donor. The chain combines TRBV7-3 with TRBJ2-3, with 11 bases matching TRBD2. The specimen was PBMCs, mostly from graft donor cells, collected 360 days after TCRalphabeta/CD19-depleted stem cell transplant. Here the CDR3 reads CASSLKTHGPGLAADTQYF. In nucleotides, the CDR3 is TGTGCCAGCAGCTTAAAAACCCACGGACCGGGACTAGCGGCAGATACGCAGTATTTT.